This record concerns one T cell receptor (beta chain) sequence. Its antigen is unknown. Per-base qualities were not stored, and no clone one base away is much larger. This sample was taken from a study of response to subunit inactivated influenza vaccine listed by TCRdb under 2018. Turning to the overall study: The study used deep quantitative T cell receptor repertoire profiling to track responses to a trivalent subunit inactivated influenza vaccine.

The library was produced with RT-PCR. Sequenced using an Illumina HiSeq 2500. TCRdb itself trimmed the public reads at Q25 with fastp, ran MiXCR and retained productive beta chains. Records with the same CDR3 protein are collapsed into one entry carrying the most frequent genes and DNA. In all, the sample holds roughly 650,000 distinct CDR3 sequences, and 14% of those were seen once. About 7.6% of the sample comes from the top ten. From V the trimming removes 6 bases and from J it removes 7 bases, while the gene matches leave 5 bases of the junction unaccounted for. The germline V gene specifies SNHLY as CDR1 and FYNNEI as CDR2. The CDR3 sequence holds 14 residues, the cysteine and phenylalanine included. This entry keeps only the CDR3 DNA: 42 bases, framed from base 1. Overall results and qualifications from the work: It was suggested by the authors that each seasonal influenza vaccination may recruit only a limited number of new T cells.

The chain is assembled from TRBV2 and TRBJ2-3, and 12 bases in between align with TRBD2. The sequenced sample was PBMCs from blood, obtained approximately 15 days before vaccination. This sequence originates from a man in his forties or fifties who received an inactivated influenza vaccine. Donor details come from another sample of the same person, matched by shared clones. The DNA reads TGTGCCAGCAGAGGACTAGCGGGGCTACATACGCAGTATTTT. Translated, this gives CASRGLAGLHTQYF. The full variable domain, completed from the reference TRBV2 and TRBJ2-3 proteins outside the CDR3, reads EPEVTQTPSHQVTQMGQEVILRCVPISNHLYFYWYRQILGQKVEFLVSFYNNEISEKSEIFDDQFSVERPDGSNFTLKIRSTKLEDSAMYFCASRGLAGLHTQYFGPGTRLTVL.